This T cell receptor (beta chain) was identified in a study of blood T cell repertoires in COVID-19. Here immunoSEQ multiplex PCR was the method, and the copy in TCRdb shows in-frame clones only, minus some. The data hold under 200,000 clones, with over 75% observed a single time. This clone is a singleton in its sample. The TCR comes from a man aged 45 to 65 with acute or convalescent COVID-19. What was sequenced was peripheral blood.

CDR3 protein: CASSSRLAGQTDTQYF. DNA for the CDR3: TGTGCCAGCAGCTCCAGACTAGCGGGACAAACAGATACGCAGTATTTT. The genes are TRBV7-2 and TRBJ2-3; 11 bases line up with TRBD2. V gave up 4 bases and J gave up 3 bases; unmatched junction bases: 6. Germline-derived CDR1 and CDR2 are SGHTA and FQGNSA. There are 16 residues in the CDR3.